These 10 T cell receptor beta chains originate from one sample sequenced in a study of CD8+ T cells in alopecia areata. Documented treatment: oral pan-JAK inhibitor, 5-10 mg twice daily. Lesional scalp tissue (obtained by punch biopsy) and peripheral blood were collected from alopecia areata patients. In each case, RNA was isolated and then reverse transcribed into cDNA as the sequencing template. Generated by immunoSEQ multiplex PCR, the TCRdb table keeps only in-frame clones and is missing some. The sample records around 12,000 clones, roughly two thirds being singletons. Sequencing was performed on skin, taken at week 4, from a patient treated with tofacitinib. The receptors here all came from a human donor with alopecia areata.

The genes are TRBV11-2 and TRBJ1-2; D is undetermined. Trimming took off 4 bases at V and 2 bases at J, with 11 bases between the two ends. This CDR3 is 14 amino acids long. Germline loops: CDR1 SGHAT, CDR2 FQNNGV. CDR3 in amino acids: CASSSHLRNYGYTF. In nucleotides, the CDR3 is TGTGCCAGCAGCTCCCATCTCAGGAACTATGGCTACACCTTC. Full variable domain (outside the CDR3, taken from reference TRBV11-2 and TRBJ1-2): EAGVAQSPRYKIIEKRQSVAFWCNPISGHATLYWYQQILGQGPKLLIQFQNNGVVDDSQLPKDRFSAERLKGVDSTLKIQPAKLEDSAVYLCASSSHLRNYGYTFGSGTRLTVV.

The chain joins TRBV5-4 to TRBJ2-3; D is uncertain. Germline V gives CDR1 SGHNT, CDR2 YYREEE (reference sequence). The CDR3 is made up of 12 amino acids. Trimming left V 0 bases short and J 4 bases short, with 3 bases between. Here the CDR3 reads CASSLAPDTQYF. CDR3 nucleotide sequence: TGTGCCAGCAGCTTGGCACCAGATACGCAGTATTTT.

This chain uses TRBV29-1 with TRBJ2-7; tentatively, D is TRBD1 (6 bases). The germline gives CDR1 SQVTM, CDR2 ANQGSEA. Trimming pared 8 bases from V and 7 bases from J, leaving 15 bases between. The CDR3 totals 11 residues. The CDR3 coding sequence is TGCAGCACCAGGGAAGGGGGTGAGCAGTACTTC. This gives the protein CSTREGGEQYF.

The chain combines TRBV4-2 with TRBJ2-1; 10 bases line up with TRBD2. CDR1 and CDR2 (germline): LGHNA, YNFKEQ. Trimming removed 6 bases from V and 1 base from J; junction bases left unmatched: 3. The CDR3 totals 15 residues. DNA of the CDR3: TGTGCCAGCAGAGTAGCGGGGGGTTCCTACAATGAGCAGTTCTTC. Amino acid sequence: CASRVAGGSYNEQFF.

The table lists this clone with a few counts. The rearrangement uses TRBV5-1 and TRBJ2-7; D perhaps matches TRBD2 (5 bases). The CDR3 has 16 residues. Trimming shortened V by 0 bases and J by 0 bases, and 13 bases separated the two germline ends. CDR1 and CDR2 (germline): SGHRS, YFSETQ. Here the CDR3 reads CASSLGLLANSYEQYF. The CDR3 nucleotides are TGCGCCAGCAGCTTGGGACTCCTAGCCAACTCCTACGAGCAGTACTTC.

The genes are TRBV7-9 and TRBJ2-2; TRBD2 agrees at 7 bases. Germline V gene data show CDR1 as SEHNR and CDR2 as FQNEAQ (reference sequence). V shed 5 bases, J shed 4 bases, and the junction held 4 bases outside the gene matches. The CDR3 is 14 amino acids. The CDR3 DNA reads TGTGCCAGCAGCCTCTGGGGGGGCACCGGGGAGCTGTTTTTT. Its protein is CASSLWGGTGELFF.

The J gene is TRBJ1-4, the V gene TRBV4-1; D unclear. V was pared by 4 bases and J by 8 bases, with 17 bases between. The germline CDR1 and CDR2 sequences are MGHRA and YSYEKL. The CDR3 has 15 residues. For the CDR3, the DNA is TGCGCCAGCAGCCTCTTGTCGGGCGCGGGGGAAAAACTGTTTTTT. Amino acids: CASSLLSGAGEKLFF.

The gene calls are TRBV5-1 and TRBJ2-1; unclear D gene. V lost 3 bases and J 7 bases, leaving 20 bases between the germline ends. The germline V gene encodes CDR1 SGHRS and CDR2 YFSETQ. CDR3 length: 16 amino acids. CDR3 sequence reads: CASSSTYRVVENEQFF. The CDR3 DNA reads TGCGCCAGCAGCTCCACCTACAGAGTTGTGGAGAATGAGCAGTTCTTC.

V usage is TRBV19 and J usage is TRBJ2-3, with a tentative D call TRBD2 (5 bases). Trimming cost V 5 bases and J 1 base, with 13 bases left between them. Germline assignment: CDR1 LNHDA and CDR2 SQIVND (reference sequence). This CDR3 contains 15 residues. The CDR3 sequence: CASSPALGGTDTQYF. In DNA, the CDR3 is TGTGCCAGTAGTCCCGCCCTCGGGGGCACAGATACGCAGTATTTT.

V and J are TRBV7-2 and TRBJ2-7; possible D gene TRBD1, 6 bases. Trimming removed 5 bases from V and 6 bases from J, with 17 bases in between. The CDR3 sequence is 14 residues long. Germline values: CDR1 SGHTA, CDR2 FQGNSA. Here the CDR3 reads CASSPRTASPEQYF. The CDR3 DNA reads TGTGCCAGCAGCCCACGGACAGCTTCGCCCGAGCAGTACTTC.